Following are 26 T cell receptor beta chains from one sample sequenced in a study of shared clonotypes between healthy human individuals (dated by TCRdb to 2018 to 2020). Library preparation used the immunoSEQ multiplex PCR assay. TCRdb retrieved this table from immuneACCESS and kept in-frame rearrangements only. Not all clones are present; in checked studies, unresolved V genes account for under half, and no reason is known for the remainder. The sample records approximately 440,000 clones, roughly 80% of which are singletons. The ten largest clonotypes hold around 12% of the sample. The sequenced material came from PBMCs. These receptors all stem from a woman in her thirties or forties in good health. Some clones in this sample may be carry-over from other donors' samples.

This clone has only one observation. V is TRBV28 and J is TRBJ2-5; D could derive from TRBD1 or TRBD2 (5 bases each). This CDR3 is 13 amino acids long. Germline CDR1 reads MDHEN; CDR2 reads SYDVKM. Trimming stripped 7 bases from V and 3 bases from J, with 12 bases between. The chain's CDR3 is CASKEGREETQYF. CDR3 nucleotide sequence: TGTGCCAGCAAAGAGGGGCGTGAAGAGACCCAGTACTTC.

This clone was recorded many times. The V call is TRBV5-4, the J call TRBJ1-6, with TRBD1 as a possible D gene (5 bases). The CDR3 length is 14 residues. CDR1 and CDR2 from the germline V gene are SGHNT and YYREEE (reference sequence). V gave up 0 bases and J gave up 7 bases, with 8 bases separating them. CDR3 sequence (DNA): TGTGCCAGCAGCTTGGGCAGGGAGAATTCACCCCTCCACTTT. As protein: CASSLGRENSPLHF.

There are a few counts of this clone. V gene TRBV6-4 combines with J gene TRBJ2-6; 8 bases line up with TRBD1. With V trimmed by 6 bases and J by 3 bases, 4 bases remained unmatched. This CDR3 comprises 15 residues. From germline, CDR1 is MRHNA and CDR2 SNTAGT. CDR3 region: CASSETGDGANVLTF. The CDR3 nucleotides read TGTGCCAGCAGCGAGACAGGGGATGGGGCCAACGTCCTGACTTTC.

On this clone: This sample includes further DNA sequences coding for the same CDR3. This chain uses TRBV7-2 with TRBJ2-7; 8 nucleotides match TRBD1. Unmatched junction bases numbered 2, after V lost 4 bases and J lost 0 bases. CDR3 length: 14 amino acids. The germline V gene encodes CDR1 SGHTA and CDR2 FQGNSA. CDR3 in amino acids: CASSSDRGSYEQYF. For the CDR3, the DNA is TGTGCCAGCAGCTCCGACAGGGGCTCCTACGAGCAGTACTTC.

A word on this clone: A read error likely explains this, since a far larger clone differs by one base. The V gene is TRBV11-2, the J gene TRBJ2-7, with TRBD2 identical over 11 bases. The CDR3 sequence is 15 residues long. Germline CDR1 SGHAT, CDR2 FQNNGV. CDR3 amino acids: CAGRDSGRAHYEQYF. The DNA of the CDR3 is TGTGCCGGCAGAGATAGCGGGAGGGCCCACTACGAGCAGTACTTC.

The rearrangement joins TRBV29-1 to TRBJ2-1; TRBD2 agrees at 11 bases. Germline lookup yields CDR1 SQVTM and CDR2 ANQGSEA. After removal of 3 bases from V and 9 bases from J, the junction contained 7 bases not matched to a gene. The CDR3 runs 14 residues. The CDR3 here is CSVDGLAGGFEQFF. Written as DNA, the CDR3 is TGCAGCGTTGATGGCCTAGCGGGAGGATTTGAGCAGTTCTTC.

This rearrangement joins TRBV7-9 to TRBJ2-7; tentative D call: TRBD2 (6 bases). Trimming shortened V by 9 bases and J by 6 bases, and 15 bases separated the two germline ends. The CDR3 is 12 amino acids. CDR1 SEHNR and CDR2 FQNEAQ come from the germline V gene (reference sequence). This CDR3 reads CASGGWEGEQYF. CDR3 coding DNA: TGTGCCAGTGGAGGGTGGGAAGGCGAGCAGTACTTC.

The CDR3 region has the DNA TGTGCCAGCAGCCTACTAGCGGGAGGCAACTACGAGCAGTACTTC. It yields the protein CASSLLAGGNYEQYF. The chain is built from TRBV13 and TRBJ2-7; TRBD2 agrees at 12 bases. Unmatched junction bases numbered 5, after V lost 5 bases and J lost 3 bases. The germline V gene encodes CDR1 PRHDT and CDR2 FYEKMQ (reference sequence). This CDR3 is 15 amino acids long.

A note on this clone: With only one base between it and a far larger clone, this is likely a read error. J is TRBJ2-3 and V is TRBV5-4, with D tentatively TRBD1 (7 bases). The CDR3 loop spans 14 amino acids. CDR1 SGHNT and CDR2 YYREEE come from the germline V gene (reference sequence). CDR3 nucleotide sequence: TGTGCCAGCAGCATGGGAGGTTGGACAGGTACGCAGTATTTT. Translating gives CASSMGGWTGTQYF.

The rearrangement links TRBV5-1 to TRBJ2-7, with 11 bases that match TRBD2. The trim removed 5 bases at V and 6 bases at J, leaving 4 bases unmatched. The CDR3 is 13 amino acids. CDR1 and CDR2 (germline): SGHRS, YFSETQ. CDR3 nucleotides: TGCGCCAGCAGACTAGCGGGAGCCTCCGAGCAGTACTTC. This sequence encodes CASRLAGASEQYF.

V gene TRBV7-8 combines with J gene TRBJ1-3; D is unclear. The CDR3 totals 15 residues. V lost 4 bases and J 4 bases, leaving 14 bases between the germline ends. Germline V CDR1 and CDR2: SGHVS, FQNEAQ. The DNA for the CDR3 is TGTGCCAGCAGCTGGGCTCCCCGTGGGGGAAACACCATATATTTT. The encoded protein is CASSWAPRGGNTIYF. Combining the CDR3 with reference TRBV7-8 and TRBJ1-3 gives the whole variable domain GAGVSQSPRYKVAKRGQDVALRCDPISGHVSLFWYQQALGQGPEFLTYFQNEAQLDKSGLPSDRFFAERPEGSVSTLKIQRTQQEDSAVYLCASSWAPRGGNTIYFGEGSWLTVV.

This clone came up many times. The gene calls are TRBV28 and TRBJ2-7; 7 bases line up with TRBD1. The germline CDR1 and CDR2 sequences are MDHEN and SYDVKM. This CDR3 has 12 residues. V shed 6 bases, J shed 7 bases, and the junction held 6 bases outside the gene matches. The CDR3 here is CASRLTGKEQYF. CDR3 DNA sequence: TGTGCCAGCAGACTGACAGGGAAGGAGCAGTACTTC.

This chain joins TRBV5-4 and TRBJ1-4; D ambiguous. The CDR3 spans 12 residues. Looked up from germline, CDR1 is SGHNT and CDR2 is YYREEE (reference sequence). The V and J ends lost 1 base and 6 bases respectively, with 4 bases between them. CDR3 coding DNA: TGTGCCAGCAGCTTGTCGGATGAAAAACTGTTTTTT. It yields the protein CASSLSDEKLFF.

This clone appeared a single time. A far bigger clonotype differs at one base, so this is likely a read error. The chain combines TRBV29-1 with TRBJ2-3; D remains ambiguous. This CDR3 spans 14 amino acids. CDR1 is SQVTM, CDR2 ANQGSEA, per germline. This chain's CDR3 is CSVDRSLGTDTRYF. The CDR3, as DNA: TGCAGCGTTGACCGGTCCCTCGGCACAGATACGCGGTATTTT.

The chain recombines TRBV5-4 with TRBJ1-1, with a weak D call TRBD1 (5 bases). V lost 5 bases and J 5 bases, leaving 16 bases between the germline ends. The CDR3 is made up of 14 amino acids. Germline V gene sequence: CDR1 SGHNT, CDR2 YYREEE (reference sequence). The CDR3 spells CASRASAGTTEAFF. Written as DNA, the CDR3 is TGTGCCAGCAGGGCATCCGCCGGGACGACTGAAGCTTTCTTT.

The DNA of the CDR3 is TGTGCCAGCAGTTTACTAGCGGGAGATGTTTGGGGGACCCAGTACTTC. Protein product: CASSLLAGDVWGTQYF. The V gene is TRBV28, the J gene TRBJ2-5, with TRBD2 matching over 10 bases. Looked up from germline, CDR1 is MDHEN and CDR2 is SYDVKM. Trimming at V came to 2 bases and at J to 7 bases, leaving 10 bases not matched to a gene. CDR3 length equals 16 residues.

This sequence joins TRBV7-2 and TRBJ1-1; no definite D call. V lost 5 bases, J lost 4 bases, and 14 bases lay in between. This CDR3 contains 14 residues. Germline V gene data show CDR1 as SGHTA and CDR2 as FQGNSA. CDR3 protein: CASSRVLRATEAFF. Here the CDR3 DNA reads TGTGCCAGCAGCCGGGTCCTGCGGGCCACTGAAGCTTTCTTT.

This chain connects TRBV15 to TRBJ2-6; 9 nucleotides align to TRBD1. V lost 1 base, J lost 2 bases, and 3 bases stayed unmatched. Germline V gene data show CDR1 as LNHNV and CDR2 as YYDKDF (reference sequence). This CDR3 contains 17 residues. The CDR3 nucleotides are TGTGCCACCAGCAGAGGACAGGGGGTAGCTGGGGCCAACGTCCTGACTTTC. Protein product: CATSRGQGVAGANVLTF.

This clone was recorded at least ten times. The CDR3 loop is CSVIRDSSYEQYF. The CDR3 bases are TGCAGCGTCATCCGGGACTCCTCCTACGAGCAGTACTTC. The chain joins TRBV29-1 to TRBJ2-5, with D maybe TRBD2 (6 bases). The J call is doubtful: the DNA matches TRBJ2-7 better. Germline V gene sequence: CDR1 SQVTM, CDR2 ANQGSEA. The CDR3 sequence is 13 residues long.

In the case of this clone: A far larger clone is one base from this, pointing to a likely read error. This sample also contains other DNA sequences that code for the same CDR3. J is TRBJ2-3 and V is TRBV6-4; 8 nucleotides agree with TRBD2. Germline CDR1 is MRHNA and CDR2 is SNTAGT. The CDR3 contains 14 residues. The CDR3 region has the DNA TGTGCCAGCGGGGCGGGAGGCTCCACAGATACGCAATATTTT. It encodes CASGAGGSTDTQYF.

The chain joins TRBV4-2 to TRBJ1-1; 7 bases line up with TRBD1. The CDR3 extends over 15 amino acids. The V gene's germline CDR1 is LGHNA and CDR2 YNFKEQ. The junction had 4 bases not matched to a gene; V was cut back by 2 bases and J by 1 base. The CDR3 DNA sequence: TGTGCCAGCAGCCAACAGGACAGGAAGAACACTGAAGCTTTCTTT. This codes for CASSQQDRKNTEAFF.

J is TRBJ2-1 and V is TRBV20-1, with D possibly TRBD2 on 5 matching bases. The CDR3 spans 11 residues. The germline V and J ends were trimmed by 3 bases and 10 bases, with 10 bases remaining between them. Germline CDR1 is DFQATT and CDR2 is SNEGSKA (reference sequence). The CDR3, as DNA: TGCAGTGCTAGCGACTATACGGAGCAGTTCTTC. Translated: CSASDYTEQFF.

DNA of the CDR3: TGTGCCAGCAGTGTAGGTAACAATCAGCAGTACTTC. Protein product: CASSVGNNQQYF. This chain links TRBV6-1 with TRBJ2-7, with D hard to call. This CDR3 contains 12 residues. Trimming took 4 bases from V and 8 from J, leaving 12 bases between them. Looked up from germline, CDR1 is MNHNS and CDR2 is SASEGT.

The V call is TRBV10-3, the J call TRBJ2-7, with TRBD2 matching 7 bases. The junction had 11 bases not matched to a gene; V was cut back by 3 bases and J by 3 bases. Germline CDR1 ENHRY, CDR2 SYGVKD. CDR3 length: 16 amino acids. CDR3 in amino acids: CAISDYSHSGVYEQYF. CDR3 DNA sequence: TGTGCCATCAGTGATTACAGTCACAGCGGGGTCTACGAGCAGTACTTC.

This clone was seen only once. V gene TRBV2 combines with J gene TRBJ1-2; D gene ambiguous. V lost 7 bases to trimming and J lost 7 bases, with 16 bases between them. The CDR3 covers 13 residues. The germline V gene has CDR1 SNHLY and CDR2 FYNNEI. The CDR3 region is CASTMQPPSGYTF. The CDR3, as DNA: TGTGCCAGCACAATGCAACCCCCCTCTGGCTACACCTTC.

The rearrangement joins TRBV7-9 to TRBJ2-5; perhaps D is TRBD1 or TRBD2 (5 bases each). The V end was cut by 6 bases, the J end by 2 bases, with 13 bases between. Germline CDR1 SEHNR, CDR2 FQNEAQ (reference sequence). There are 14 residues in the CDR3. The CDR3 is CASRAGTVQETQYF. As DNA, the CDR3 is TGTGCCAGCAGAGCCGGGACGGTTCAAGAGACCCAGTACTTC.